The clone carrying this T cell receptor beta chain was detected a few times. The CDR3 has 15 amino acids. The V end lost 2 bases, the J end lost 3 bases, and 10 bases lay between the germline ends. Germline V gives CDR1 MNHEY, CDR2 SVGAGI. The library protocol tagged individual cDNA molecules with unique molecular identifiers. From the 5' RACE reads, TCRdb called clonotypes with MiXCR, one entry per CDR3 protein. Of 70,000 to 85,000 distinct CDR3 sequences listed, approximately 13% are singletons. The sample comes from a study of early T cells in non-severe SARS-CoV-2 infection. Study summary: The authors sequenced bulk RNA from unsorted whole blood, leaving chains unpaired.

The origin of this receptor is an adult who was a healthcare worker with PCR-confirmed SARS-CoV-2 infection or an uninfected control (not recorded which). The source material was whole blood. The chain employs TRBV6-5 and TRBJ1-4, with D hard to call. CDR3 DNA: TGTGCCAGCAGTTACCGCGGGAGCCCTAATGAAAAACTGTTTTTT. Translated, it gives CASSYRGSPNEKLFF.